The clone carrying this T cell receptor beta chain was detected a few times. Its specificity is not known. CDR1 and CDR2 (germline): SGHNT, YENEEA. After removal of 5 bases from V and 4 bases from J, the junction contained 11 bases not matched to a gene. This CDR3 is 16 amino acids long. The method was immunoSEQ multiplex PCR; TCRdb's version includes in-frame clones alone and lacks a portion of them. This table has approximately 15,000 clones, 53% appearing once. FACS sorting followed an approximately 6-day coculture of CFSE-labeled recipient PBMCs with irradiated graft donor PBMCs. This sample was taken from a study of Tregs in tolerant kidney transplant recipients. Overall study results and limits: Findings come from small patient numbers and require larger validation. The most relevant donor-specific Treg TCRbeta repertoire apparently came from expansion with activated donor B cells. In tolerant patients, donor-specific Tregs outgrew total Tregs, suggesting antigen-driven expansion.

This sequence joins TRBV11-3 and TRBJ2-3; 8 bases are shared with TRBD2. This sequence originates from a human patient who received a combined kidney and bone marrow transplant. The sequencing used CD4+ T cells from blood cultured with allogeneic cells, collected before the transplant. As DNA, the CDR3 is TGTGCCAGCAGCCCTCCCTCGGGGGGGACCCCAGATACGCAGTATTTT. The encoded protein is CASSPPSGGTPDTQYF. The whole variable domain, filled in from reference TRBV11-3 and TRBJ2-3, reads EAGVVQSPRYKIIEKKQPVAFWCNPISGHNTLYWYLQNLGQGPELLIRYENEEAVDDSQLPKDRFSAERLKGVDSTLKIQPAELGDSAVYLCASSPPSGGTPDTQYFGPGTRLTVL.